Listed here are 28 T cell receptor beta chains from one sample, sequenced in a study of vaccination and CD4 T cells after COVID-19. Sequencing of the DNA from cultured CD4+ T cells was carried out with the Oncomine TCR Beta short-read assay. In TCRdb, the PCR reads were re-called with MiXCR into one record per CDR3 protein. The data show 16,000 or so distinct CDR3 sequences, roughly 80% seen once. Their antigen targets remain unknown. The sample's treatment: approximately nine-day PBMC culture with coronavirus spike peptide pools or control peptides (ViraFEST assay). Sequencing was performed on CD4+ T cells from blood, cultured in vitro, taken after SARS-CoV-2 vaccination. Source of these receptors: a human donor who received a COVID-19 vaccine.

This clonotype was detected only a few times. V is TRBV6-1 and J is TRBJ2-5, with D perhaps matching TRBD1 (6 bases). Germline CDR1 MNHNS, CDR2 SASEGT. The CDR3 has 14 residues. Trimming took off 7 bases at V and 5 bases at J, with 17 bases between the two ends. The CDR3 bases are TGTGCCAGCACTAAAAACAGGGATGGGGAGACCCAGTACTTC. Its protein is CASTKNRDGETQYF.

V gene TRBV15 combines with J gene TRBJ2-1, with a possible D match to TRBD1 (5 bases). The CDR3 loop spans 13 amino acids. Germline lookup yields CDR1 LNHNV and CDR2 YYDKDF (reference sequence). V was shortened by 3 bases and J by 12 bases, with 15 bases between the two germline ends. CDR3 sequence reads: CATSRVSQVSQFF. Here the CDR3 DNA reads TGTGCCACCAGCAGGGTATCACAGGTCTCGCAGTTCTTC.

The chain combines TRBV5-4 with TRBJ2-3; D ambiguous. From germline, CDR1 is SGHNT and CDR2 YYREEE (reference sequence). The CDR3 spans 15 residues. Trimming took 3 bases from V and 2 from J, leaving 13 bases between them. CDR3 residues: CASSSRRGDTDTQYF. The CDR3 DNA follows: TGTGCCAGCAGCTCCAGGCGCGGAGACACAGATACGCAGTATTTT.

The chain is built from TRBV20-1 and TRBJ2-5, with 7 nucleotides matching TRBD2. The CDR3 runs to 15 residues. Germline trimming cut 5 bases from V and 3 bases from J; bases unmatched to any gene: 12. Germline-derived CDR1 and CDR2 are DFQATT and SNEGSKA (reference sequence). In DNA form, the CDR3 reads TGCAGTGCTGGTCTCTGGGAGGGAGTTGAAGAGACCCAGTACTTC. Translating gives CSAGLWEGVEETQYF.

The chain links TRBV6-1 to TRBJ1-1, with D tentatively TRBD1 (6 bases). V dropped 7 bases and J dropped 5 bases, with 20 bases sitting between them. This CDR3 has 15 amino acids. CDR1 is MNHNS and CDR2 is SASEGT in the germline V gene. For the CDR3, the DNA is TGTGCCAGCATAAAGGGGGGACTGAAGCTTACTGAAGCTTTCTTT. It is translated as CASIKGGLKLTEAFF.

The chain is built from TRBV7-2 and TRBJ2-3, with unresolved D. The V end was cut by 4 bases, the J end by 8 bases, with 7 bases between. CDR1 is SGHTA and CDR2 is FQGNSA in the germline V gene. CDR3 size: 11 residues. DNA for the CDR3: TGTGCCAGCAGCTCGTATGGTACGCAGTATTTT. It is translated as CASSSYGTQYF.

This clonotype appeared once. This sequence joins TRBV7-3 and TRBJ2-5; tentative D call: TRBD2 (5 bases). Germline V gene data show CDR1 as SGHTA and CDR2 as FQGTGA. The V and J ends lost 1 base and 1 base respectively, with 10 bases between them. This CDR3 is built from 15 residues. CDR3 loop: CASSLMAGVQETQYF. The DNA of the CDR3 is TGTGCCAGCAGCTTAATGGCGGGCGTCCAAGAGACCCAGTACTTC. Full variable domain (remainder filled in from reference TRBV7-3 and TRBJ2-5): GAGVSQTPSNKVTEKGKYVELRCDPISGHTALYWYRQSLGQGPEFLIYFQGTGAADDSGLPNDRFFAVRPEGSVSTLKIQRTERGDSAVYLCASSLMAGVQETQYFGPGTRLLVL.

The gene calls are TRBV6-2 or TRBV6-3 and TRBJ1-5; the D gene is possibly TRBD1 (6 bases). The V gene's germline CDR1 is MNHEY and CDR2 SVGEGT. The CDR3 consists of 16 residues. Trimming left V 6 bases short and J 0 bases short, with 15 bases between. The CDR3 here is CASSRDTRYSNQPQHF. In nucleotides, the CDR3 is TGTGCCAGCAGCCGGGACACCAGATATAGCAATCAGCCCCAGCATTTT.

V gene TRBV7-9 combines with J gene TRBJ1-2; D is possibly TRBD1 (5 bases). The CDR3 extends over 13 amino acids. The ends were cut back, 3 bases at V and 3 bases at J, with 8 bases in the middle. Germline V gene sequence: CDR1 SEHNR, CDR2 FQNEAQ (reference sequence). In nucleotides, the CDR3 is TGTGCCAGCAGCTTCGACAGCCACTATGGCTACACCTTC. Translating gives CASSFDSHYGYTF.

CDR3 DNA: TGTGCCAGCAGCAGACAGTCAACTAATGAAAAACTGTTTTTT. Protein product: CASSRQSTNEKLFF. This chain links TRBV12-3 or TRBV12-4 with TRBJ1-4; D may be TRBD1 (5 bases). Trimming removed 6 bases at V and 0 bases at J, with 8 bases between. CDR3 length: 14 residues.

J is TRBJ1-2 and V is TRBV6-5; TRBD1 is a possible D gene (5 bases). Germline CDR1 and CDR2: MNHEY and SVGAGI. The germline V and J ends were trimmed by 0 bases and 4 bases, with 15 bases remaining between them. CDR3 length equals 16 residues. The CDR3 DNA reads TGTGCCAGCAGTTACTCGAACAGGCGATCTGTCTATGGCTACACCTTC. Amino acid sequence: CASSYSNRRSVYGYTF.

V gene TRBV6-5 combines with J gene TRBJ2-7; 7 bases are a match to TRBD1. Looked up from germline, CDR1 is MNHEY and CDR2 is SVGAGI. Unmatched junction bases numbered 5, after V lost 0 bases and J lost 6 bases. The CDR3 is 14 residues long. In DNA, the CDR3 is TGTGCCAGCAGTTACTCGACAGGGTTTAGCGAGCAGTACTTC. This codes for CASSYSTGFSEQYF.

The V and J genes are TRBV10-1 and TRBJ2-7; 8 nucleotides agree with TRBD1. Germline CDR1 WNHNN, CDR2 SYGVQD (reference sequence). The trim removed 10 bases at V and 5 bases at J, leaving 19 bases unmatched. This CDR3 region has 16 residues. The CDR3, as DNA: TGCGCCACTGCCCCCGTAGAGGGACAGGCGGTCGACGAGCAGTACTTC. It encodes CATAPVEGQAVDEQYF.

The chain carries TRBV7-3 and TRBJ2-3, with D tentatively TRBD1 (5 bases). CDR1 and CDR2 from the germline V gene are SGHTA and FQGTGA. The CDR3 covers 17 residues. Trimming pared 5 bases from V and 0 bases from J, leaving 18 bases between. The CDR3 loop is CASSPGPLRSSTDTQYF. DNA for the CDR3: TGTGCCAGCAGCCCAGGGCCATTAAGGTCTAGCACAGATACGCAGTATTTT.

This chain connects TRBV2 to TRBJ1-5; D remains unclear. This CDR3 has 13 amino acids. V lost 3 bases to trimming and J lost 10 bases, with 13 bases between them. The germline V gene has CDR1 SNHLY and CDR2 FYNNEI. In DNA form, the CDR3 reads TGTGCCAGCAGTGACCTCAATATCCGCCCCCAGCATTTT. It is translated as CASSDLNIRPQHF.

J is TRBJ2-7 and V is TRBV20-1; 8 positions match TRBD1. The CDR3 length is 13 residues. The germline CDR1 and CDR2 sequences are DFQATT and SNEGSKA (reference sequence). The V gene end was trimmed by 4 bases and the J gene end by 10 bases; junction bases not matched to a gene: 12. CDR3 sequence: CSATGTGRLGQYF. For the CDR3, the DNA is TGCAGTGCTACCGGGACAGGAAGGCTAGGTCAGTACTTC.

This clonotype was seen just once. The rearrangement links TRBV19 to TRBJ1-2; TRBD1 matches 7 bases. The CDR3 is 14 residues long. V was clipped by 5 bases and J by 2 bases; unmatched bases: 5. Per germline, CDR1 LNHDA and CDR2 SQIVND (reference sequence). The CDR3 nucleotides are TGTGCCAGTAGTCCAGGGGGAGGAAACTATGGCTACACCTTC. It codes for CASSPGGGNYGYTF.

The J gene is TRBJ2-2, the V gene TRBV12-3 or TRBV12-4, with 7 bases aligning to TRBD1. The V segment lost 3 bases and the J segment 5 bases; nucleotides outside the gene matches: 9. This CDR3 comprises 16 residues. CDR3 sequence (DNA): TGTGCCAGCAGTTTGCTGACAGGGAGTTGGACCGGGGAGCTGTTTTTT. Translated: CASSLLTGSWTGELFF.

CDR3 in amino acids: CASSEALTGWDLAKNIQYF. DNA for the CDR3: TGTGCCAGCAGTGAAGCGCTGACAGGATGGGATCTAGCCAAAAACATTCAGTACTTC. The chain combines TRBV2 with TRBJ2-4; D is possibly TRBD1 (6 bases). This CDR3 has 19 residues. Germline lookup yields CDR1 SNHLY and CDR2 FYNNEI. V was shortened by 0 bases and J by 0 bases, with 18 bases between the two germline ends.

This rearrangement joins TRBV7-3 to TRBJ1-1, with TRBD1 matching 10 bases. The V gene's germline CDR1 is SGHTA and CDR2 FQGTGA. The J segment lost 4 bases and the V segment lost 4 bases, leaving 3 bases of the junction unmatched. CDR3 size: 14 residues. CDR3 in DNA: TGTGCCAGCAGCTCGGACAGGGGGGCCACTGAAGCTTTCTTT. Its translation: CASSSDRGATEAFF.

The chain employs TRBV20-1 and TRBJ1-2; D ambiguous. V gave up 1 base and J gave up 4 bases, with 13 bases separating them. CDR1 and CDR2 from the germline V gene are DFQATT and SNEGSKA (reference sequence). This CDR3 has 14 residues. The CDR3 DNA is TGCAGTGCTAGAGTAAACGGGGTTGCCTATGGCTACACCTTC. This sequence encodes CSARVNGVAYGYTF.

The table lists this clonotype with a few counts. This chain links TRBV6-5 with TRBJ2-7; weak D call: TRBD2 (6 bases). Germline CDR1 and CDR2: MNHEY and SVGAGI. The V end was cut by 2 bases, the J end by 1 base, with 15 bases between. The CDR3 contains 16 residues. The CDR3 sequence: CASSYIGRGLSYEQYF. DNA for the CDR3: TGTGCCAGCAGTTACATCGGTCGGGGGTTATCCTACGAGCAGTACTTC.

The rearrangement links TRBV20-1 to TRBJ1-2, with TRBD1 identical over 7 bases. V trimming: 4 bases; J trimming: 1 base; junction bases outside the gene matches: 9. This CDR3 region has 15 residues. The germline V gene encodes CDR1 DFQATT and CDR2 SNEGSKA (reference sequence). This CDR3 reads CSATNTGTVNYGYTF. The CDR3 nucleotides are TGCAGTGCTACCAACACCGGGACAGTTAACTATGGCTACACCTTC.

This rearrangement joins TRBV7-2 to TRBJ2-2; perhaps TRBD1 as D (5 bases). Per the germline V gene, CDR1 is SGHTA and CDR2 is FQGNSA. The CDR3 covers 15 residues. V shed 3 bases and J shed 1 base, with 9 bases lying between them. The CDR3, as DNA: TGTGCCAGCAGCTTTAACAGGCGGAACACCGGGGAGCTGTTTTTT. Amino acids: CASSFNRRNTGELFF.

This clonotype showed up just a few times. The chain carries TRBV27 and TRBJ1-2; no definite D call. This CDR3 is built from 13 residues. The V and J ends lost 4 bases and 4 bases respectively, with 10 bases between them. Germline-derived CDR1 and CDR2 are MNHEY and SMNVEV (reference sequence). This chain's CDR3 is CASSYNRLYGYTF. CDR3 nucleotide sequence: TGTGCCAGCAGTTATAACAGACTCTATGGCTACACCTTC.

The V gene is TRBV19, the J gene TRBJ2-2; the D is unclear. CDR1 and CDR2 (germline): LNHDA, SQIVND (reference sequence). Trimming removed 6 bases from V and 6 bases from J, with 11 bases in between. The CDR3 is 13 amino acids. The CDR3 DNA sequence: TGTGCCAGTAGACTTCAGGAAGCCGGGGAGCTGTTTTTT. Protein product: CASRLQEAGELFF.

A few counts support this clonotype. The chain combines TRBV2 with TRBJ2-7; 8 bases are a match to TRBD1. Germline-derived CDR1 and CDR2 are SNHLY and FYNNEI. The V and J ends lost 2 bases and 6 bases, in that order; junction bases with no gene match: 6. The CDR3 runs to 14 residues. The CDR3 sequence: CASSESDREGEQYF. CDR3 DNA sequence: TGTGCCAGCAGTGAATCGGACAGGGAAGGCGAGCAGTACTTC.

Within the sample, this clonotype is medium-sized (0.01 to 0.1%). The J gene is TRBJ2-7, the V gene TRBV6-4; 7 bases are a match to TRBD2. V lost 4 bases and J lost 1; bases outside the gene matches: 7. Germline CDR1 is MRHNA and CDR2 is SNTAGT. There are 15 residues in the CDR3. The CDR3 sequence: CASSVEWGGSYEQYF. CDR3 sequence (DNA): TGTGCCAGCAGTGTTGAGTGGGGGGGATCCTACGAGCAGTACTTC.